The 18 T cell receptor beta chains in this list originate from one sample, sequenced in a study of cytomegalovirus exposure and HLA in healthy donors. With 60 Vbeta and 13 Jbeta primers, the PCR was carried out. Profiling relied on immunoSEQ multiplex PCR, and the TCRdb table lists in-frame clones only, not all of them. This table has 90,000 to 140,000 clones, 76% appearing once. Input material: PBMCs. The receptors derive from a man aged 35 to 55 in good health and CMV-seropositive.

The CDR3 region is CASSPTGPSGANVLTF. CDR3 sequence (DNA): TGTGCCAGCTCACCAACAGGGCCCTCTGGGGCCAACGTCCTGACTTTC. The chain carries TRBV18 and TRBJ2-6; tentative D call: TRBD1 (6 bases). The CDR3 is 16 residues long. Germline V CDR1 and CDR2: KGHSH, LQKENI. V was shortened by 2 bases and J by 0 bases, with 8 bases between the two germline ends.

V gene TRBV9 combines with J gene TRBJ2-3; TRBD2 aligns across 8 bases. CDR3 size: 15 residues. Germline V gives CDR1 SGDLS, CDR2 YYNGEE. Losses at the gene ends were 0 bases for V and 4 bases for J; bases not matched to a gene: 4. This chain's CDR3 is CASSVAGGPSDTQYF. CDR3 bases: TGTGCCAGCAGCGTAGCGGGGGGGCCTTCAGATACGCAGTATTTT. Combining the CDR3 with reference TRBV9 and TRBJ2-3 gives the whole variable domain DSGVTQTPKHLITATGQRVTLRCSPRSGDLSVYWYQQSLDQGLQFLIQYYNGEERAKGNILERFSAQQFPDLHSELNLSSLELGDSALYFCASSVAGGPSDTQYFGPGTRLTVL.

This chain uses TRBV19 with TRBJ2-1; 13 bases are shared with TRBD2. Germline CDR1 and CDR2: LNHDA and SQIVND (reference sequence). V was pared by 4 bases and J by 6 bases, with 6 bases of the junction left unmatched. This CDR3 is 16 amino acids long. The CDR3 protein is CASSTPTSGGFNEQFF. The CDR3, as DNA: TGTGCCAGTAGTACCCCGACTAGCGGGGGGTTCAATGAGCAGTTCTTC.

V gene TRBV6-5 combines with J gene TRBJ2-7; D unresolved. CDR1 and CDR2 (germline): MNHEY, SVGAGI. The CDR3 has 11 residues. Deletions cut 6 bases from V and 1 base from J, with 4 bases between. The CDR3 reads CASRTSYEQYF. CDR3 coding DNA: TGTGCCAGCAGGACATCCTACGAGCAGTACTTC.

The chain joins TRBV6-1 to TRBJ1-3, with D maybe TRBD1 (6 bases). Germline assignment: CDR1 MNHNS and CDR2 SASEGT. This CDR3 spans 13 amino acids. The germline V and J ends were trimmed by 8 bases and 0 bases, with 8 bases remaining between them. This CDR3 reads CASRQASGNTIYF. Here the CDR3 DNA reads TGTGCCAGCCGACAGGCCTCTGGAAACACCATATATTTT.

This clone was picked up one time. This rearrangement joins TRBV5-6 to TRBJ2-2, with D perhaps matching TRBD1 (6 bases). Trimming stripped 5 bases from V and 6 bases from J, with 17 bases between. Germline CDR1 reads SGHDT; CDR2 reads YYEEEE. The CDR3 consists of 15 residues. The CDR3 protein is CASSRDRYPPGELFF. DNA for the CDR3: TGTGCCAGCAGTCGCGACAGGTATCCTCCCGGGGAGCTGTTTTTT.

This clone is a singleton in its sample. The chain carries TRBV5-4 and TRBJ1-2; no clear D gene. The CDR3 is 13 residues long. V shed 0 bases and J shed 2 bases, with 5 bases lying between them. Germline V CDR1 and CDR2: SGHNT, YYREEE (reference sequence). CDR3 residues: CASSLERNYGYTF. DNA of the CDR3: TGTGCCAGCAGCTTGGAACGGAACTATGGCTACACCTTC.

The rearrangement uses TRBV27 and TRBJ2-7, with a possible D match to TRBD1 (5 bases). The CDR3 is 13 residues long. Per germline, CDR1 MNHEY and CDR2 SMNVEV (reference sequence). Trimming stripped 6 bases from V and 4 bases from J, with 13 bases between. Written as DNA, the CDR3 is TGTGCCAGCAGCCGATACCAGGGATACGAGCAGTACTTC. As protein: CASSRYQGYEQYF.

This clone was seen only a few times. The V gene is TRBV9, the J gene TRBJ2-5; TRBD2 matches 8 bases. Germline V CDR1 and CDR2: SGDLS, YYNGEE. The J segment lost 5 bases and the V segment lost 2 bases, leaving 11 bases of the junction unmatched. This CDR3 has 16 amino acids. This chain's CDR3 is CASSVFSGGPKETQYF. CDR3 nucleotides: TGTGCCAGCAGCGTTTTCAGCGGGGGACCCAAGGAGACCCAGTACTTC. Supplemented by reference TRBV9 and TRBJ2-5, the full variable domain reads DSGVTQTPKHLITATGQRVTLRCSPRSGDLSVYWYQQSLDQGLQFLIQYYNGEERAKGNILERFSAQQFPDLHSELNLSSLELGDSALYFCASSVFSGGPKETQYFGPGTRLLVL.

V and J are TRBV7-2 and TRBJ2-7; D perhaps matches TRBD2 (6 bases). CDR3 size: 15 residues. CDR1 SGHTA and CDR2 FQGNSA come from the germline V gene. The V and J ends lost 5 bases and 4 bases respectively, with 18 bases between them. CDR3 sequence (DNA): TGTGCCAGCAGCCAGGGACTCCCAACCCCTTACGAGCAGTACTTC. As protein: CASSQGLPTPYEQYF.

The V gene is TRBV5-1, the J gene TRBJ1-4, with TRBD1 matching over 8 bases. V gave up 2 bases and J gave up 4 bases; unmatched junction bases: 4. This CDR3 spans 15 amino acids. CDR1 is SGHRS and CDR2 is YFSETQ in the germline V gene. The CDR3 reads CASSFDRGHNEKLFF. CDR3 nucleotides: TGCGCCAGCAGCTTTGACAGGGGACATAATGAAAAACTGTTTTTT.

The V and J genes are TRBV7-2 and TRBJ1-1; a weak D match, TRBD1 (6 bases). The CDR3 length is 11 residues. Germline CDR1 and CDR2: SGHTA and FQGNSA. With 2 bases removed from V and 10 bases from J, the gap between germline ends came to 8 bases. The CDR3 DNA is TGTGCCAGCAGCTTAACAGGGTCAGCTTTCTTT. It is translated as CASSLTGSAFF. Together with reference TRBV7-2 and TRBJ1-1, the CDR3 gives the full variable domain: GAGVSQSPSNKVTEKGKDVELRCDPISGHTALYWYRQSLGQGLEFLIYFQGNSAPDKSGLPSDRFSAERTGGSVSTLTIQRTQQEDSAVYLCASSLTGSAFFGQGTRLTVV.

The rearrangement uses TRBV18 and TRBJ2-7; TRBD2 agrees at 7 bases. The V segment lost 6 bases and the J segment 3 bases; nucleotides outside the gene matches: 11. The length of the CDR3 is 15 residues. Germline CDR1 is KGHSH and CDR2 is LQKENI. The CDR3, as DNA: TGTGCCAGCTCTTCGACTAGCACCATAGACTACGAGCAGTACTTC. The encoded protein is CASSSTSTIDYEQYF.

The V and J genes are TRBV28 and TRBJ1-2; D possibly corresponds to TRBD1 (6 bases). This CDR3 contains 14 residues. With 7 bases removed from V and 2 bases from J, the gap between germline ends came to 14 bases. Germline CDR1 MDHEN, CDR2 SYDVKM. In nucleotides, the CDR3 is TGTGCCAGCACCGGGGGGACACCGAACTATGGCTACACCTTC. Encoded protein: CASTGGTPNYGYTF.

This chain links TRBV18 with TRBJ2-5, with 9 bases identical to TRBD1. Losses at the gene ends were 3 bases for V and 4 bases for J; bases not matched to a gene: 9. The CDR3 totals 16 residues. Germline CDR1 KGHSH, CDR2 LQKENI. The CDR3 loop is CASSPSRTGVVETQYF. The DNA of the CDR3 is TGTGCCAGCTCACCCTCCCGGACAGGGGTGGTAGAGACCCAGTACTTC.

V is TRBV10-3 and J is TRBJ2-1; TRBD2 matches at 9 bases. The V segment lost 5 bases and the J segment 4 bases; nucleotides outside the gene matches: 12. This CDR3 region has 17 residues. Germline values: CDR1 ENHRY, CDR2 SYGVKD. The CDR3 loop is CAISQGPGLAGYNEQFF. The CDR3 nucleotides are TGTGCCATCAGTCAAGGACCGGGTCTAGCGGGGTACAATGAGCAGTTCTTC.

The J gene is TRBJ1-1, the V gene TRBV2, with TRBD1 as a possible D gene (5 bases). Germline values: CDR1 SNHLY, CDR2 FYNNEI. CDR3 length equals 14 residues. V was clipped by 6 bases and J by 0 bases, with 11 bases between them. The CDR3 here is CASSDGHMNTEAFF. The CDR3 nucleotides are TGTGCCAGCAGCGATGGACACATGAACACTGAAGCTTTCTTT.

The chain links TRBV6-6 to TRBJ1-2; 10 nucleotides align to TRBD1. This CDR3 has 15 amino acids. Germline V CDR1 and CDR2: MNHNY, SVGAGI (reference sequence). Germline trimming cut 6 bases from V and 8 bases from J; bases unmatched to any gene: 12. The CDR3 sequence: CASRQGAGTGVGYTF. The CDR3 nucleotides are TGTGCCAGCAGACAAGGTGCCGGGACAGGGGTAGGCTACACCTTC.